A single count supports the clone carrying this TCR beta chain. The target antigen is unknown. This specimen belongs to a study of OX40 agonist ivuxolimab in advanced cancers. Looking at the study overall: Eligibility rules accepted prior anti-PD-1, anti-PD-L1 or anti-CTLA-4 therapy, and 40% to 50% had some. Study-level findings and limits: Averaged across samples, CD8+ T cells carried more expanded clones than CD4+ did. CD4+ and CD8+ T cells in blood underwent clonal expansion by week 6 at 0.1 to 3.0 mg/kg.

Libraries were prepared by immunoSEQ multiplex PCR; TCRdb keeps only in-frame clonotypes and omits some of them. The data show about 93,000 clones, approximately 92% seen once. CDR1 and CDR2 from the germline V gene are SGHTA and FQGNSA. The CDR3 is 17 residues long. Trimming cost V 2 bases and J 5 bases; bases outside gene matches: 12. The sequence was collected from an adult with an advanced solid tumor such as melanoma, head and neck, liver or kidney cancer. The sample in question was CD4+ or CD8+ T cells sorted from blood, obtained in a trial of the OX40 agonist ivuxolimab. V is TRBV7-2 and J is TRBJ2-5; 9 positions agree with TRBD1. CDR3 in amino acids: CASSLKTGGRVSETQYF. The CDR3 DNA is TGTGCCAGCAGCTTAAAGACAGGGGGTAGAGTTAGTGAGACCCAGTACTTC. Using reference TRBV7-2 and TRBJ2-5 for the parts outside the CDR3, the full variable domain is GAGVSQSPSNKVTEKGKDVELRCDPISGHTALYWYRQSLGQGLEFLIYFQGNSAPDKSGLPSDRFSAERTGGSVSTLTIQRTQQEDSAVYLCASSLKTGGRVSETQYFGPGTRLLVL.